Below, 32 T cell receptor beta chains from the same sample are listed, as sequenced in a study of OX40 agonist ivuxolimab in advanced cancers. TCRdb's copy holds only in-frame clones and misses some; the assay was immunoSEQ multiplex PCR. Counted here are around 79,000 clones, more than 75% occurring once; the ten biggest clones make up roughly 0.68%. The sample was CD4+ or CD8+ T cells sorted from blood, taken in a trial of the OX40 agonist ivuxolimab. The receptor source for this set is an adult with an advanced solid tumor such as melanoma, head and neck, liver or kidney cancer.

This sequence joins TRBV11-2 and TRBJ2-3; tentative D call: TRBD2 (6 bases). Between the trimmed V and J ends, which lost 5 bases and 4 bases, there was a span of 19 bases. This CDR3 contains 16 residues. Germline V gene lookup returns CDR1 SGHAT and CDR2 FQNNGV. CDR3 protein: CASSPNPKGGADTQYF. DNA for the CDR3: TGTGCCAGCAGCCCAAACCCCAAGGGAGGTGCAGATACGCAGTATTTT. Based on the CDR3 plus reference TRBV11-2 and TRBJ2-3, the full variable domain is EAGVAQSPRYKIIEKRQSVAFWCNPISGHATLYWYQQILGQGPKLLIQFQNNGVVDDSQLPKDRFSAERLKGVDSTLKIQPAKLEDSAVYLCASSPNPKGGADTQYFGPGTRLTVL.

V and J are TRBV19 and TRBJ2-5; D uncertain. CDR1 is LNHDA, CDR2 SQIVND, per germline (reference sequence). The CDR3 extends over 13 amino acids. V was shortened by 7 bases and J by 5 bases, with 14 bases between the two germline ends. This CDR3 is CASKKSGQETQYF. CDR3 sequence (DNA): TGTGCCAGTAAAAAGAGTGGCCAGGAGACCCAGTACTTC.

The rearrangement uses TRBV19 and TRBJ1-1, with D unclear. Germline V gene sequence: CDR1 LNHDA, CDR2 SQIVND (reference sequence). This CDR3 is 13 amino acids long. Deletions cut 6 bases from V and 4 bases from J, with 12 bases between. The CDR3 coding sequence is TGTGCCAGTAGACCCGGGAGGAGCACTGAAGCTTTCTTT. Its translation is CASRPGRSTEAFF.

V usage is TRBV28 and J usage is TRBJ1-1, with TRBD1 matching 10 bases. CDR1 MDHEN and CDR2 SYDVKM come from the germline V gene. V gave up 4 bases and J gave up 5 bases; unmatched junction bases: 7. This CDR3 comprises 15 residues. CDR3 nucleotides: TGTGCCAGCAGTTCCGGGACAGGGGTGGGAACTGAAGCTTTCTTT. This encodes CASSSGTGVGTEAFF.

V usage is TRBV6-1 and J usage is TRBJ1-1, with D tentatively TRBD1 (6 bases). V lost 2 bases, J lost 11 bases, and 15 bases lay in between. The CDR3 length is 13 residues. The V gene's germline CDR1 is MNHNS and CDR2 SASEGT. The CDR3 sequence is CASSESRGGMAFF. The CDR3 nucleotides are TGTGCCAGCAGTGAATCGAGGGGGGGGATGGCTTTCTTT.

The chain has TRBV29-1 and TRBJ2-7; D tentatively reads TRBD1 or TRBD2 (5 bases each). CDR3 length equals 11 residues. The ends were cut back, 7 bases at V and 7 bases at J, with 14 bases in the middle. Germline loops: CDR1 SQVTM, CDR2 ANQGSEA. The CDR3: CSGRGATEQYF. The CDR3, as DNA: TGCAGCGGACGAGGGGCTACGGAGCAGTACTTC.

V and J are TRBV10-2 and TRBJ1-1; 7 positions agree with TRBD1. Germline CDR1 is WSHSY and CDR2 is SAAADI. The CDR3 has 14 residues. With V trimmed by 6 bases and J by 1 base, 5 bases remained unmatched. In nucleotides, the CDR3 is TGCGCCAGCAGGAGAACAGGGGAGAACACTGAAGCTTTCTTT. Its protein product is CASRRTGENTEAFF.

The genes are TRBV6-1 and TRBJ1-2; 10 bases map to TRBD1. Germline V CDR1 and CDR2: MNHNS, SASEGT. Losses at the gene ends were 6 bases for V and 1 base for J; bases not matched to a gene: 5. This CDR3 comprises 15 residues. CDR3 DNA sequence: TGTGCCAGCAGCTCTTGGGACAGGGGTAACTATGGCTACACCTTC. This gives the protein CASSSWDRGNYGYTF.

The rearrangement joins TRBV28 to TRBJ1-5, with unresolved D. V lost 2 bases and J lost 0, with 5 bases in between. Per germline, CDR1 MDHEN and CDR2 SYDVKM. There are 14 residues in the CDR3. In DNA, the CDR3 is TGTGCCAGCAGTTTACGGTATAGCAATCAGCCCCAGCATTTT. Amino acids: CASSLRYSNQPQHF. The full variable domain, in which reference TRBV28 and TRBJ1-5 provide the parts outside the CDR3, is DVKVTQSSRYLVKRTGEKVFLECVQDMDHENMFWYRQDPGLGLRLIYFSYDVKMKEKGDIPEGYSVSREKKERFSLILESASTNQTSMYLCASSLRYSNQPQHFGDGTRLSIL.

The chain has TRBV28 and TRBJ2-7, with 7 bases identical to TRBD2. CDR3 length: 13 amino acids. The junction had 7 bases not matched to a gene; V was cut back by 10 bases and J by 1 base. Germline loops: CDR1 MDHEN, CDR2 SYDVKM. CDR3 DNA: TGTGCCACCCATCTCGGGGGGTCCTACGAGCAGTACTTC. This translates into CATHLGGSYEQYF.

In nucleotides, the CDR3 is TGTGCCAGCACCACCCGGGAGGGTCGGGGCTACACCTTC. It is translated as CASTTREGRGYTF. V usage is TRBV6-5 and J usage is TRBJ1-2; D ambiguous. This CDR3 is 13 amino acids long. Germline CDR1 MNHEY, CDR2 SVGAGI. Trimming removed 7 bases from V and 8 bases from J, with 17 bases in between.

The chain combines TRBV2 with TRBJ2-7; D gene uncertain. V was cut by 4 bases and J by 0 bases, with 13 bases left in between. Germline loops: CDR1 SNHLY, CDR2 FYNNEI. This CDR3 region has 15 residues. The CDR3 nucleotides are TGTGCCAGCAGTGGACCCGCGAGGAGCTCCTACGAGCAGTACTTC. It yields the protein CASSGPARSSYEQYF.

This clone appeared a few times. The V call is TRBV6-5, the J call TRBJ2-7; 9 nucleotides align to TRBD2. Losses at the gene ends were 6 bases for V and 4 bases for J; bases not matched to a gene: 7. CDR1 is MNHEY and CDR2 is SVGAGI in the germline V gene. The CDR3 contains 14 residues. CDR3 DNA: TGTGCCAGCAGGCCCGTCGCGGGGGGGTACGAGCAGTACTTC. It yields the protein CASRPVAGGYEQYF.

This chain joins TRBV5-1 and TRBJ2-5, with unresolved D. The CDR3 contains 13 residues. Trimming shortened V by 4 bases and J by 6 bases, and 13 bases separated the two germline ends. Looked up from germline, CDR1 is SGHRS and CDR2 is YFSETQ. Here the CDR3 DNA reads TGCGCCAGCAGCCCCCTAGATTTGCAGACCCAGTACTTC. The encoded protein is CASSPLDLQTQYF.

The chain couples TRBV7-9 to TRBJ2-7; 8 bases fit TRBD2. This CDR3 is 14 amino acids long. J was trimmed by 5 bases and V by 4 bases; bases with no gene match: 7. CDR1 is SEHNR and CDR2 is FQNEAQ in the germline V gene (reference sequence). In nucleotides, the CDR3 is TGTGCCAGCAGCTCACTAGCGGCAGAAGACGAGCAGTACTTC. This gives the protein CASSSLAAEDEQYF.

The CDR3 sequence: CASSPRAGVGDTEAFF. The CDR3 DNA is TGTGCCAGCTCCCCGAGGGCGGGGGTTGGGGACACTGAAGCTTTCTTT. The chain links TRBV18 to TRBJ1-1, with D tentatively TRBD1 (5 bases). The CDR3 covers 16 residues. Trimming shortened V by 6 bases and J by 3 bases, and 20 bases separated the two germline ends. Germline values: CDR1 KGHSH, CDR2 LQKENI.

The rearrangement links TRBV7-9 to TRBJ2-7; tentatively, D is TRBD1 or TRBD2 (5 bases each). Germline V gives CDR1 SEHNR, CDR2 FQNEAQ (reference sequence). This CDR3 has 15 amino acids. V was shortened by 0 bases and J by 7 bases, with 16 bases between the two germline ends. In DNA, the CDR3 is TGTGCCAGCAGCTTAGCCGAGAGCCGTGAGGGGGAGCAGTACTTC. As protein: CASSLAESREGEQYF.

The V gene is TRBV30, the J gene TRBJ1-6; 9 positions agree with TRBD1. Germline V lookup: CDR1 GTSNPN, CDR2 SVGIG (reference sequence). The CDR3 runs to 14 residues. Trimming at V came to 3 bases and at J to 8 bases, leaving 5 bases not matched to a gene. In DNA, the CDR3 is TGTGCCTGGAGAGGGGGACAGGGCCATTCACCCCTCCACTTT. It encodes CAWRGGQGHSPLHF.

V usage is TRBV6-5 and J usage is TRBJ2-7; D remains unclear. The CDR3 contains 13 residues. Germline assignment: CDR1 MNHEY and CDR2 SVGAGI. Between the trimmed V and J ends, which lost 1 base and 6 bases, there was a span of 10 bases. The CDR3 DNA reads as TGTGCCAGCAGTTACTTTGGGGTAGGCGAGCAGTACTTC. Residues: CASSYFGVGEQYF.

The chain couples TRBV19 to TRBJ1-1; D is possibly TRBD1 (5 bases). Germline V lookup: CDR1 LNHDA, CDR2 SQIVND (reference sequence). Trimming stripped 1 base from V and 5 bases from J, with 5 bases between. The CDR3 contains 12 residues. The CDR3 loop reads CASSIGQTEAFF. The CDR3 region has the DNA TGTGCCAGTAGTATAGGACAGACTGAAGCTTTCTTT.

The genes are TRBV7-6 and TRBJ2-3; TRBD1 matches 10 bases. This CDR3 is built from 15 residues. The germline gives CDR1 SGHVS, CDR2 FNYEAQ. V was clipped by 5 bases and J by 6 bases; unmatched bases: 8. The CDR3 here is CASSPRQGASDTQYF. CDR3 coding DNA: TGTGCCAGCAGCCCTCGACAGGGGGCATCTGATACGCAGTATTTT.

This clone was counted once. The genes are TRBV30 and TRBJ2-1; 8 nucleotides match TRBD2. With 3 bases clipped from V and 4 bases from J, the junction kept 14 bases outside the gene matches. CDR1 and CDR2 from the germline V gene are GTSNPN and SVGIG (reference sequence). The CDR3 is made up of 17 amino acids. The CDR3 region has the DNA TGTGCCTGGAGCCTTTCCATGGGACTAGTGTCGTACAATGAGCAGTTCTTC. It is translated as CAWSLSMGLVSYNEQFF.

The chain's CDR3 is CASSFKGGNQPQHF. CDR3 sequence (DNA): TGTGCCAGCAGCTTCAAGGGGGGAAATCAGCCCCAGCATTTT. The chain uses TRBV7-2 and TRBJ1-5; weak D call: TRBD1 (6 bases). The length of the CDR3 is 14 residues. Germline lookup yields CDR1 SGHTA and CDR2 FQGNSA. Deletions cut 3 bases from V and 4 bases from J, with 10 bases between.

This clone was seen a few times. The chain couples TRBV23-1 to TRBJ1-1; a weak D match, TRBD1 (5 bases). TRBV23-1 is designated an ORF whose function remains uncertain. The CDR3 has 11 residues. The germline V and J ends were trimmed by 7 bases and 6 bases, with 9 bases remaining between them. Here the CDR3 DNA reads TGCGCCAGCATCGGGACGGCTGAAGCTTTCTTT. It yields the protein CASIGTAEAFF.

This clone turned up a few times. The rearrangement links TRBV6-5 to TRBJ1-5; D call uncertain. The V gene's germline CDR1 is MNHEY and CDR2 SVGAGI. V was pared by 4 bases and J by 4 bases, with 14 bases between. This CDR3 spans 15 amino acids. The CDR3 reads CASSSEPGGNQPQHF. Here the CDR3 DNA reads TGTGCCAGCAGTTCCGAGCCTGGTGGGAATCAGCCCCAGCATTTT.

J is TRBJ1-1 and V is TRBV7-8; no clear D gene. There are 13 residues in the CDR3. The V end lost 1 base, the J end lost 1 base, and 4 bases lay between the germline ends. The germline gives CDR1 SGHVS, CDR2 FQNEAQ. The CDR3 nucleotides read TGTGCCAGCAGCTTAGGGAAGAACACTGAAGCTTTCTTT. This gives the protein CASSLGKNTEAFF. Full variable domain (rest looked up from reference TRBV7-8 and TRBJ1-1): GAGVSQSPRYKVAKRGQDVALRCDPISGHVSLFWYQQALGQGPEFLTYFQNEAQLDKSGLPSDRFFAERPEGSVSTLKIQRTQQEDSAVYLCASSLGKNTEAFFGQGTRLTVV.

This clone occurred once. The V call is TRBV7-2, the J call TRBJ2-2; D unclear. Trimming took 5 bases from V and 6 from J, leaving 7 bases between them. Germline lookup yields CDR1 SGHTA and CDR2 FQGNSA. The length of the CDR3 is 12 residues. The CDR3 reads CASSPVSGELFF. In DNA form, the CDR3 reads TGTGCCAGCAGCCCCGTATCCGGGGAGCTGTTTTTT.

The chain is built from TRBV18 and TRBJ2-3, with D uncertain. This CDR3 contains 13 residues. V was shortened by 6 bases and J by 5 bases, with 12 bases between the two germline ends. The germline V gene encodes CDR1 KGHSH and CDR2 LQKENI. The CDR3 protein is CASSLGVQDTQYF. The CDR3 region has the DNA TGTGCCAGCTCCCTTGGGGTCCAAGATACGCAGTATTTT.

This chain connects TRBV28 to TRBJ2-7; D might be TRBD2 (6 bases). The CDR3 loop spans 13 amino acids. Trimming left V 6 bases short and J 0 bases short, with 9 bases between. Germline-derived CDR1 and CDR2 are MDHEN and SYDVKM. In DNA form, the CDR3 reads TGTGCCAGCAGCTGGGACTCCTCCTACGAGCAGTACTTC. It is translated as CASSWDSSYEQYF. Full variable domain (missing parts from reference TRBV28 and TRBJ2-7): DVKVTQSSRYLVKRTGEKVFLECVQDMDHENMFWYRQDPGLGLRLIYFSYDVKMKEKGDIPEGYSVSREKKERFSLILESASTNQTSMYLCASSWDSSYEQYFGPGTRLTVT.

The chain is built from TRBV15 and TRBJ2-3, with 7 bases identical to TRBD1. Looked up from germline, CDR1 is LNHNV and CDR2 is YYDKDF (reference sequence). This CDR3 is built from 16 residues. V lost 3 bases and J lost 2; bases outside the gene matches: 8. CDR3 region: CATSSYQGVITDTQYF. The DNA for the CDR3 is TGTGCCACCAGCAGTTATCAGGGGGTTATCACAGATACGCAGTATTTT.

The chain couples TRBV6-5 to TRBJ1-6, with 7 nucleotides matching TRBD1. This CDR3 has 15 amino acids. The ends lost 6 bases at V and 4 bases at J; junction bases unmatched: 6. Germline V lookup: CDR1 MNHEY, CDR2 SVGAGI. CDR3 nucleotides: TGTGCCAGCAGAAACCCGGGACAGTATAATTCACCCCTCCACTTT. This sequence encodes CASRNPGQYNSPLHF.

The J gene is TRBJ1-2, the V gene TRBV30, with 9 bases identical to TRBD1. V gave up 2 bases and J gave up 8 bases; unmatched junction bases: 9. Germline V gene data show CDR1 as GTSNPN and CDR2 as SVGIG (reference sequence). The CDR3 runs to 14 residues. The CDR3 region is CAWSPKQGAGGYTF. In DNA form, the CDR3 reads TGTGCCTGGAGTCCCAAACAGGGGGCCGGAGGCTACACCTTC. The full variable domain, in which reference TRBV30 and TRBJ1-2 provide the parts outside the CDR3, is SQTIHQWPATLVQPVGSPLSLECTVEGTSNPNLYWYRQAAGRGLQLLFYSVGIGQISSEVPQNLSASRPQDRQFILSSKKLLLSDSGFYLCAWSPKQGAGGYTFGSGTRLTVV.